The TCR beta chain under discussion was sequenced for a study of Ad26.COV2.S vaccination and SARS-CoV-2 variants. As for the study in general: The vaccine Ad26.COV2.S was put into the muscle once, or twice with 56 days between.

The CDR3 has 15 amino acids. The germline V gene encodes CDR1 PRHDT and CDR2 FYEKMQ (reference sequence). The V segment lost 5 bases and the J segment 5 bases; nucleotides outside the gene matches: 11. TCRdb's table, derived via immunoSEQ multiplex PCR, lists solely in-frame clones and lacks some. Found here are some 520,000 clones, around 88% of them singletons; the top ten hold 9.5% to 15%. As to treatment: some 19 received Ad26.COV2.S at low or high dose, single or two shots; several received placebo; per-sample allocation not given. After the first vaccine or placebo injection, samples were drawn on day 63. In Boston, the donor was an adult between 18-55 years of age.

The TCR comes from a person between 18 and 65 years old who received the Ad26.COV2.S COVID-19 vaccine or a placebo. The rearrangement links TRBV13 to TRBJ2-7, with 8 nucleotides matching TRBD1. The sequences come from peripheral blood, collected in a trial of Ad26.COV2.S vaccine versus placebo. The chain's CDR3 is CASSAPQGESDEQYF. The CDR3 coding sequence is TGTGCCAGCAGCGCACCACAGGGGGAGTCGGACGAGCAGTACTTC. Together with reference TRBV13 and TRBJ2-7, the CDR3 gives the full variable domain: AAGVIQSPRHLIKEKRETATLKCYPIPRHDTVYWYQQGPGQDPQFLISFYEKMQSDKGSIPDRFSAQQFSDYHSELNMSSLELGDSALYFCASSAPQGESDEQYFGPGTRLTVT.